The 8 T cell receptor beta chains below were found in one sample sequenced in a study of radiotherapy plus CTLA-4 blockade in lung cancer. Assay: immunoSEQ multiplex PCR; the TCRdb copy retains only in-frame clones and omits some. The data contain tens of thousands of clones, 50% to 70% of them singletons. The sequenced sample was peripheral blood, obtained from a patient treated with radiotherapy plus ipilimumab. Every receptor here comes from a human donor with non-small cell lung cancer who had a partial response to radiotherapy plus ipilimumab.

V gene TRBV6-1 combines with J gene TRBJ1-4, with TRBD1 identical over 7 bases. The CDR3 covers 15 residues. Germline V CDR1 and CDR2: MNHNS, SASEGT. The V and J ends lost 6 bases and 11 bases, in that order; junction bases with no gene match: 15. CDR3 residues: CASSPSRQGRMKLFF. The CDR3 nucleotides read TGTGCCAGCAGCCCTTCACGACAGGGCAGGATGAAACTGTTTTTT.

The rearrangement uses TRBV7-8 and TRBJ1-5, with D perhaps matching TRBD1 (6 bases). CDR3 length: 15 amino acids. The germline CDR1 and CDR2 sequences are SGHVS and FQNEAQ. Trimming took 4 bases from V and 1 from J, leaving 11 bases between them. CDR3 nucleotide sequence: TGTGCCAGCAGCTCAGTGGGACAAAGCAATCAGCCCCAGCATTTT. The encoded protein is CASSSVGQSNQPQHF. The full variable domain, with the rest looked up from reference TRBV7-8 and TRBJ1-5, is GAGVSQSPRYKVAKRGQDVALRCDPISGHVSLFWYQQALGQGPEFLTYFQNEAQLDKSGLPSDRFFAERPEGSVSTLKIQRTQQEDSAVYLCASSSVGQSNQPQHFGDGTRLSIL.

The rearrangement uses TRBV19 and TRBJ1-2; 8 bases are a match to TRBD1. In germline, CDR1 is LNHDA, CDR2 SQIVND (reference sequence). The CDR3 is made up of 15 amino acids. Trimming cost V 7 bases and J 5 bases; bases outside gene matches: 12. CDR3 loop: CASTMGGQELYGYTF. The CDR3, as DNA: TGTGCCAGTACCATGGGGGGACAGGAACTTTATGGCTACACCTTC.

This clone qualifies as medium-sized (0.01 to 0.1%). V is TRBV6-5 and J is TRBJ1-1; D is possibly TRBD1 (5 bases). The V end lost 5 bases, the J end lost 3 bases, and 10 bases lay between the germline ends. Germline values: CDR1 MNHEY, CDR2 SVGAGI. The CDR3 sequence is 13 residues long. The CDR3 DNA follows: TGTGCCAGCAGTGCGACGGGGGACACTGAAGCTTTCTTT. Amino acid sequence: CASSATGDTEAFF.

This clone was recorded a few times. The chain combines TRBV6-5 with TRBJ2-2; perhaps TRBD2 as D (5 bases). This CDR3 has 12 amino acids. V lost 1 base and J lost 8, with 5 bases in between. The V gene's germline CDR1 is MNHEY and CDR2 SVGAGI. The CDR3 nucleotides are TGTGCCAGCAGTTACTGGGAGGGGGAGCTGTTTTTT. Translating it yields CASSYWEGELFF.

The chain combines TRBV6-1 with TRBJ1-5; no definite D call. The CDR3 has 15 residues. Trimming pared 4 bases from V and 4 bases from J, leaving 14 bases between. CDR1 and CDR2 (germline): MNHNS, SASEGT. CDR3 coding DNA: TGTGCCAGCAGTGTGGCAAACACGAGGAATCAGCCCCAGCATTTT. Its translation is CASSVANTRNQPQHF.

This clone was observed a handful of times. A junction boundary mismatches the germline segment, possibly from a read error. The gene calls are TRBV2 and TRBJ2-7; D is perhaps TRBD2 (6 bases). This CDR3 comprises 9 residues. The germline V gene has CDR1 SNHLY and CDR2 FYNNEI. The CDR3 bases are TGTGCCAGCGGAGGGACCGCGCGCTTC. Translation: CASGGTARF. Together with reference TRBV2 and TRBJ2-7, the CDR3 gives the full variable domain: EPEVTQTPSHQVTQMGQEVILRCVPISNHLYFYWYRQILGQKVEFLVSFYNNEISEKSEIFDDQFSVERPDGSNFTLKIRSTKLEDSAMYFCASGGTARFGPGTRLTVT.

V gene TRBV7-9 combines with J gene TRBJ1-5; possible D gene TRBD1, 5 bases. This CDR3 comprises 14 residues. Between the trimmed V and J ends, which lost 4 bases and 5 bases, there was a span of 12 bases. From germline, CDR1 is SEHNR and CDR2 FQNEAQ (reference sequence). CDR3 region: CASSYLGGDQPQHF. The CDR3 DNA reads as TGTGCCAGCAGCTACCTTGGGGGGGATCAGCCCCAGCATTTT.